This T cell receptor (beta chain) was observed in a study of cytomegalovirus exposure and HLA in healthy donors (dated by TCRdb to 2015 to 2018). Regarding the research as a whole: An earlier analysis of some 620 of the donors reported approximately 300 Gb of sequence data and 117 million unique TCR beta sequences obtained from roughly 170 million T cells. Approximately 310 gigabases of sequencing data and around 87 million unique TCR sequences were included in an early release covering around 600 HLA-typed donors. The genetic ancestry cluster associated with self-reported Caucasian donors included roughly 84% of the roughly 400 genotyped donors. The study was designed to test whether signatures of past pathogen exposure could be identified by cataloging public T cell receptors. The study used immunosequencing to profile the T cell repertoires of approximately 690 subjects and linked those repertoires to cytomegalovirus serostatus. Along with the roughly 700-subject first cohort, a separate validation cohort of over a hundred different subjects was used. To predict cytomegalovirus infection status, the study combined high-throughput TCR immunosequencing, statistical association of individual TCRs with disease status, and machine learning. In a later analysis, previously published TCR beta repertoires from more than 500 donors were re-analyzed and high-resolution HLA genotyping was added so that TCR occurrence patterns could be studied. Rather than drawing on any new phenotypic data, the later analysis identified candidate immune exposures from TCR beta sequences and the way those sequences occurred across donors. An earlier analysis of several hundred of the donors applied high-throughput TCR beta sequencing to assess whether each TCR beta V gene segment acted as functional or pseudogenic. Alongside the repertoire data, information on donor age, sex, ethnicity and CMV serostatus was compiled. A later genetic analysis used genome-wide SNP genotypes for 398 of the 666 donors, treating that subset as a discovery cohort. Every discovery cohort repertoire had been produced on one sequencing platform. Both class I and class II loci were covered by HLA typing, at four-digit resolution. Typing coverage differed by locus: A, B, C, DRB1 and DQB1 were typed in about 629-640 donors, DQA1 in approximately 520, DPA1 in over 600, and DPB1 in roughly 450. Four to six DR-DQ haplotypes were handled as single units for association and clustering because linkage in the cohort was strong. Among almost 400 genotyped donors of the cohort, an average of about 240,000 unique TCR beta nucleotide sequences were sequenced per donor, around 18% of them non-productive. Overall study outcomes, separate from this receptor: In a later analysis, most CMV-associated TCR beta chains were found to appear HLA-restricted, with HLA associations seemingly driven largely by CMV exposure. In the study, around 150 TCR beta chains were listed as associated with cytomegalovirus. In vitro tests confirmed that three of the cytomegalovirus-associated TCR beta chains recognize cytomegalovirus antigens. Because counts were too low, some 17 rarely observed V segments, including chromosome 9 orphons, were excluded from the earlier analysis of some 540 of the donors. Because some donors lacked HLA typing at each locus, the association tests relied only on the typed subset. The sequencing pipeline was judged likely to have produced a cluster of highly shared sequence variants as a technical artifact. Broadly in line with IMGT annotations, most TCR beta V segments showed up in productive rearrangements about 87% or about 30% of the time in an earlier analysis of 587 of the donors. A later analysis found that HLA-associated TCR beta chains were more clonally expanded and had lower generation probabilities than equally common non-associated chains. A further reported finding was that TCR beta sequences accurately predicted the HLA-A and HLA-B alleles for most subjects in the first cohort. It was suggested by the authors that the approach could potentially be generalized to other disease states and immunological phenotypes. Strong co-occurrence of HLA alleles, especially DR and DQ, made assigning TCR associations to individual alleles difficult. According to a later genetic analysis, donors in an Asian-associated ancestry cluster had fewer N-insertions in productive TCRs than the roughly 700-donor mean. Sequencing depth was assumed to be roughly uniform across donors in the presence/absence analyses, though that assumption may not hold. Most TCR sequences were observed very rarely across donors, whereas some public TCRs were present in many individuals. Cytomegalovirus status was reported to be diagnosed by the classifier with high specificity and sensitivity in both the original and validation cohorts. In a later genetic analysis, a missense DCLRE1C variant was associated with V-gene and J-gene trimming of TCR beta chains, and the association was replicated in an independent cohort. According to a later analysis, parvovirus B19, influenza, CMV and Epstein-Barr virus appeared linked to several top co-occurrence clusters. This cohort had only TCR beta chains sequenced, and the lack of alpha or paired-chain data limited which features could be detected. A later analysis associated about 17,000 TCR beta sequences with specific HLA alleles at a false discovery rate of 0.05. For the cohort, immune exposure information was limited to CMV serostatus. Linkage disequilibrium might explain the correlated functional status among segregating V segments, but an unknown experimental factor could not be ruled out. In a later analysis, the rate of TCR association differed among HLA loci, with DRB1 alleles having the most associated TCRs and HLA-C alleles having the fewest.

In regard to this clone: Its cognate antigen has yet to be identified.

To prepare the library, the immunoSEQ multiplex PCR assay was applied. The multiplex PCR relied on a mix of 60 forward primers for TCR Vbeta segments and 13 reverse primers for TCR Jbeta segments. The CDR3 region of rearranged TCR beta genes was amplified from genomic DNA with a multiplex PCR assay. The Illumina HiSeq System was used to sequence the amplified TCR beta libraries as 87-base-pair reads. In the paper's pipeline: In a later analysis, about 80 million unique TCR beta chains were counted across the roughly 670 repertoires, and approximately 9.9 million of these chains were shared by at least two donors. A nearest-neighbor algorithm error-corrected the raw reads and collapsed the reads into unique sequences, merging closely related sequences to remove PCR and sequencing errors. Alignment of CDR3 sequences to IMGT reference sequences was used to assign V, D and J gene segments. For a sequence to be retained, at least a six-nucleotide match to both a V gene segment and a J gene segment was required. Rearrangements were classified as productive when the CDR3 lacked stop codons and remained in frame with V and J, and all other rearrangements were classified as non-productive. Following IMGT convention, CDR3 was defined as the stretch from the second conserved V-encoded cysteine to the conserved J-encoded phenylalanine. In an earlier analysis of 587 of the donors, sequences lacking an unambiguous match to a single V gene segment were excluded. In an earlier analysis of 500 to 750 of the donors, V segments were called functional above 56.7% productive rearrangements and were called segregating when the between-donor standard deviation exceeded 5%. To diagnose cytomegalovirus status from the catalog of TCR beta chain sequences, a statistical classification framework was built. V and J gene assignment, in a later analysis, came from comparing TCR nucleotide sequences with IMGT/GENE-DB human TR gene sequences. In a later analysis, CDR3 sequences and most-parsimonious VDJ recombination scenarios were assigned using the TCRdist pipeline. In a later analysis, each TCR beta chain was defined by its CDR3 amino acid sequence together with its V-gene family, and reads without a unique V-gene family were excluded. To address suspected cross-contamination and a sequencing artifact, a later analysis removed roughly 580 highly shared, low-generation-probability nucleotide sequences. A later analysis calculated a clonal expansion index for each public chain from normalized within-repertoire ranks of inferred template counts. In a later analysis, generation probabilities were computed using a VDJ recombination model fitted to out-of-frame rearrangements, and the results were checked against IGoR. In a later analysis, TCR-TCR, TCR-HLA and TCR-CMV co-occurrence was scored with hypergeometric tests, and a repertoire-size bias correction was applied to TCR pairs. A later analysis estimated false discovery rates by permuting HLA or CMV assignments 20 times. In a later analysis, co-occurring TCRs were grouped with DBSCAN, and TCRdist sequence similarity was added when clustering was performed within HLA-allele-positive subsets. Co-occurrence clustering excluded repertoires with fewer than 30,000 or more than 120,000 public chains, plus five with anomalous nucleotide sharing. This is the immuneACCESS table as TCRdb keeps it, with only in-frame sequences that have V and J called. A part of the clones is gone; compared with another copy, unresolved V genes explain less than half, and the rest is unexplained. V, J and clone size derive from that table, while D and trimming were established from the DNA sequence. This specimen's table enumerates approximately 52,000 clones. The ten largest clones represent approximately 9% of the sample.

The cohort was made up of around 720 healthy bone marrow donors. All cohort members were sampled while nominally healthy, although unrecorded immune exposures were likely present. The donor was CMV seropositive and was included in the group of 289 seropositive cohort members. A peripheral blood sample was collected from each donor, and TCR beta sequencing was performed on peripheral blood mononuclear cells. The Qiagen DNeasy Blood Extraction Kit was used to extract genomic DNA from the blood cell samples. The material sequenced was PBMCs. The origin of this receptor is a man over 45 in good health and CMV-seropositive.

This receptor carries the CDR3 CASSLLGTDYQPQHF. In nucleotides, the sequence is TGTGCCAGCAGCTTATTGGGGACAGATTATCAGCCCCAGCATTTT. The receptor chain draws on TRBV7-2 and TRBJ1-5; TRBD1 fits 7 bases in the junction. The germline V end is reduced by 2 bases and the J end by 5 bases; junction bases left unmatched: 6. CDR1 SGHTA and CDR2 FQGNSA were looked up in the germline V gene. The CDR3 sequence holds 15 residues, the cysteine and phenylalanine included. Only CDR3 DNA is held: 45 bases, read in frame from base 1.